The 11 T cell receptor beta chains below come from one sample, sequenced in a study of cytomegalovirus exposure and HLA in healthy donors. Both 60 Vbeta primers and 13 Jbeta primers went into the PCR. Measured with immunoSEQ multiplex PCR; TCRdb has only the in-frame clones, and not every one. This sample has 110,000 to 150,000 clones, with 70% to 75% found just once. Sequences were obtained from PBMCs. The receptors here all came from a woman aged 25 to 39 in good health and CMV-seronegative.

The chain carries TRBV14 and TRBJ1-1, with D uncertain. Germline CDR1 reads SGHDN; CDR2 reads FVKESK. This CDR3 comprises 15 residues. V lost 1 base and J 1 base, leaving 10 bases between the germline ends. CDR3 in amino acids: CASSQVVKENTEAFF. CDR3 bases: TGTGCCAGCAGCCAAGTAGTTAAAGAGAACACTGAAGCTTTCTTT.

This clone has only one observation. The V and J genes are TRBV5-1 and TRBJ2-1; TRBD1 might be the D (6 bases). The CDR3 consists of 17 residues. Germline CDR1 is SGHRS and CDR2 is YFSETQ. Trimming removed 5 bases at V and 3 bases at J, with 21 bases between. CDR3 sequence: CASSPLPTGDFYNEQFF. CDR3 in DNA: TGCGCCAGCAGTCCCCTCCCGACAGGAGACTTCTACAATGAGCAGTTCTTC.

The chain has TRBV7-9 and TRBJ1-2, with D possibly TRBD1 on 6 matching bases. V was pared by 3 bases and J by 4 bases, with 6 bases between. The CDR3 covers 12 residues. CDR1 is SEHNR and CDR2 is FQNEAQ in the germline V gene (reference sequence). Here the CDR3 reads CASSLDSYGYTF. The CDR3 DNA sequence: TGTGCCAGCAGCTTGGACAGCTATGGCTACACCTTC.

The rearrangement uses TRBV6-1 and TRBJ1-2, with 9 bases identical to TRBD1. This CDR3 spans 13 amino acids. V trimming: 5 bases; J trimming: 4 bases; junction bases outside the gene matches: 2. Germline CDR1 reads MNHNS; CDR2 reads SASEGT. Here the CDR3 DNA reads TGTGCCAGCAGTTGGACAGGGGTCTATGGCTACACCTTC. It is translated as CASSWTGVYGYTF.

This sequence joins TRBV7-8 and TRBJ2-1; 11 bases agree with TRBD1. Per germline, CDR1 SGHVS and CDR2 FQNEAQ. CDR3 length: 15 amino acids. With V trimmed by 4 bases and J by 9 bases, 8 bases remained unmatched. For the CDR3, the DNA is TGTGCCAGCAGCTCCACGGGACAGGGGGTCGGTGAGCAGTTCTTC. Translating gives CASSSTGQGVGEQFF.

This clone showed up just a few times. This sequence joins TRBV5-1 and TRBJ2-2; 8 bases align to TRBD1. Germline V gene lookup returns CDR1 SGHRS and CDR2 YFSETQ. The CDR3 loop spans 14 amino acids. J gave up 3 bases and V 7 bases, and 5 bases lay outside the gene matches. CDR3 loop: CASDSGQDTGELFF. In DNA, the CDR3 is TGCGCCAGCGACTCGGGACAGGACACCGGGGAGCTGTTTTTT.

The CDR3 loop reads CASSWKPGSGELFF. CDR3 coding DNA: TGTGCCAGCAGCTGGAAACCGGGGTCCGGGGAGCTGTTTTTT. The chain employs TRBV5-6 and TRBJ2-2; TRBD2 is a possible D gene (5 bases). The CDR3 contains 14 residues. From germline, CDR1 is SGHDT and CDR2 YYEEEE. The V gene lost 3 bases and the J gene lost 6 bases, with 12 bases spanning the gap.

V is TRBV5-4 and J is TRBJ2-1; D is perhaps TRBD2 (5 bases). V was cut by 3 bases and J by 4 bases, with 11 bases left in between. Germline V gives CDR1 SGHNT, CDR2 YYREEE (reference sequence). There are 14 residues in the CDR3. CDR3 residues: CASSSTGIYNEQFF. CDR3 in DNA: TGTGCCAGCAGCTCCACCGGGATATACAATGAGCAGTTCTTC.

DNA of the CDR3: TGTGCCAGCAGCGCACAGGGGATGCGTGGAAACACCATATATTTT. Protein sequence: CASSAQGMRGNTIYF. The chain links TRBV7-3 to TRBJ1-3; 7 nucleotides line up with TRBD1. V lost 5 bases and J lost 3; bases outside the gene matches: 7. The CDR3 runs to 15 residues. Per the germline V gene, CDR1 is SGHTA and CDR2 is FQGTGA.

The chain employs TRBV19 and TRBJ1-2; a weak D match, TRBD1 (5 bases). Germline-derived CDR1 and CDR2 are LNHDA and SQIVND (reference sequence). CDR3 length: 13 amino acids. The germline V and J ends were trimmed by 6 bases and 4 bases, with 12 bases remaining between them. Here the CDR3 DNA reads TGTGCCAGTAGGACAGACGGTATCTATGGCTACACCTTC. Translation: CASRTDGIYGYTF.

The chain uses TRBV5-1 and TRBJ2-1; perhaps TRBD2 as D (6 bases). The V gene's germline CDR1 is SGHRS and CDR2 YFSETQ. This CDR3 is 16 amino acids long. V was pared by 0 bases and J by 4 bases, with 14 bases between. CDR3 in amino acids: CASSLEGREFYNEQFF. CDR3 bases: TGCGCCAGCAGCTTGGAGGGGCGGGAATTTTACAATGAGCAGTTCTTC.